This T cell receptor beta chain was captured in a study of T-cell reconstitution after alpha-beta-depleted transplantation in children. Germline trimming cut 2 bases from V and 12 bases from J; bases unmatched to any gene: 11. The CDR3 length is 14 residues. The germline CDR1 and CDR2 sequences are DFQATT and SNEGSKA (reference sequence). Library preparation (for TCRbeta) was performed with unique molecular identifiers. TCRdb used MiXCR to reprocess the PCR reads, holding one entry per CDR3 protein. The data contain more than 550,000 distinct CDR3 sequences, 8% to 11% of them seen just once; the ten biggest clones take up about 4%.

The TCR was taken from a human donor who donated a stem cell graft to a child with acute myeloid leukemia. Specimen: PBMCs from the stem cell graft donor, collected from the stem cell graft. The rearrangement links TRBV20-1 to TRBJ2-1; 9 positions agree with TRBD2. Here the CDR3 DNA reads TGCAGTGCTAGAATAGCGGGAGCCCCACTCAGGCAGTTCTTC. Translation: CSARIAGAPLRQFF.